The 19 T cell receptor beta chains given below trace back to one sample, sequenced in a study of Graves' ophthalmopathy and Graves' hyperthyroidism. Amplification from RNA transcripts yielded the TCR beta CDR3 regions. RT-PCR was first run with HTBI primers, then multiplex PCR in a second round. TCRdb called the multiplex PCR reads again in MiXCR, with one record for every CDR3 protein. The sample lists approximately 700,000 distinct CDR3 sequences; 40% were seen once. Sequencing was done on a sample of peripheral blood. Receptor source: an adult man with Graves' ophthalmopathy.

A few counts support this clonotype. The chain has TRBV7-2 and TRBJ2-5, with TRBD1 identical over 11 bases. V trimming: 2 bases; J trimming: 5 bases; junction bases outside the gene matches: 16. CDR1 is SGHTA and CDR2 is FQGNSA in the germline V gene. The CDR3 contains 19 residues. DNA of the CDR3: TGTGCCAGCAGCTTAAAGGACAGGGGGCACGAAGGTTTAGTCGAGACCCAGTACTTC. It encodes CASSLKDRGHEGLVETQYF.

The chain carries TRBV7-2 and TRBJ2-7; the D gene is possibly TRBD2 (7 bases). Trimming removed 4 bases at V and 3 bases at J, with 16 bases between. The CDR3 spans 15 residues. The germline CDR1 and CDR2 sequences are SGHTA and FQGNSA. The CDR3 region has the DNA TGTGCCAGCAGCTACCGGGACGGGGGGCACTACGAGCAGTACTTC. Amino acid sequence: CASSYRDGGHYEQYF. Drawing the rest from reference TRBV7-2 and TRBJ2-7, the complete variable domain is GAGVSQSPSNKVTEKGKDVELRCDPISGHTALYWYRQSLGQGLEFLIYFQGNSAPDKSGLPSDRFSAERTGGSVSTLTIQRTQQEDSAVYLCASSYRDGGHYEQYFGPGTRLTVT.

This clonotype appeared a single time. The rearrangement uses TRBV7-2 and TRBJ1-2; 9 positions agree with TRBD1. Per the germline V gene, CDR1 is SGHTA and CDR2 is FQGNSA. This CDR3 contains 13 residues. Trimming at V came to 5 bases and at J to 8 bases, leaving 6 bases not matched to a gene. For the CDR3, the DNA is TGTGCCAGCAGCCCGTGGACAGGGGACGGCTACACCTTC. Protein sequence: CASSPWTGDGYTF.

In this sample, this clonotype turned up many times. The rearrangement links TRBV7-9 to TRBJ1-5, with D unresolved. Germline V gene sequence: CDR1 SEHNR, CDR2 FQNEAQ (reference sequence). Trimming took off 1 base at V and 9 bases at J, with 13 bases between the two ends. The CDR3 is made up of 14 amino acids. In DNA, the CDR3 is TGTGCCAGCAGCTTAGGGACCGTCTTATGGCCCCAGCATTTT. Residues: CASSLGTVLWPQHF.

This clonotype was detected many times. The chain recombines TRBV25-1 with TRBJ2-5; either TRBD1 or TRBD2 may fit D (6 bases each). Between the trimmed V and J ends, which lost 6 bases and 5 bases, there was a span of 16 bases. The CDR3 is 14 residues long. Germline CDR1 reads MGHDK; CDR2 reads SYGVNS. CDR3 protein: CASRMTGAVETQYF. In DNA, the CDR3 is TGTGCCAGCAGGATGACGGGGGCAGTGGAGACCCAGTACTTC.

Comments on this clonotype: This may be a read error: a much more frequent sequence differs by one nucleotide. This chain joins TRBV5-4 and TRBJ1-2, with 7 nucleotides matching TRBD1. The junction had 15 bases not matched to a gene; V was cut back by 7 bases and J by 3 bases. The CDR3 consists of 16 residues. CDR1 is SGHNT, CDR2 YYREEE, per germline (reference sequence). This CDR3 reads CASRWDDRAQHYGYTF. DNA for the CDR3: TGTGCCAGCCGCTGGGATGACAGGGCGCAACACTATGGCTACACCTTC.

The table lists this clonotype with many counts. The rearrangement links TRBV9 to TRBJ2-5; D possibly corresponds to TRBD2 (6 bases). This CDR3 is built from 13 residues. Germline CDR1 reads SGDLS; CDR2 reads YYNGEE. V gave up 3 bases and J gave up 7 bases, with 13 bases separating them. The CDR3 is CASSDGSSGTQYF. DNA for the CDR3: TGTGCCAGCAGCGACGGGAGTTCGGGGACCCAGTACTTC.

This clonotype came up many times. The chain employs TRBV7-8 and TRBJ2-5; 9 positions match TRBD1. V lost 0 bases to trimming and J lost 4 bases; unmatched junction nucleotides: 6. This CDR3 is 16 amino acids long. Germline lookup yields CDR1 SGHVS and CDR2 FQNEAQ. The CDR3 region is CASSLARTGVRETQYF. The CDR3 region has the DNA TGTGCCAGCAGCTTAGCTCGGACAGGGGTTAGAGAGACCCAGTACTTC.

The CDR3 DNA sequence: TGTGCCAGCAGCTCCGGGACTAGGAGCGGCGAGACCCAGTACTTC. Translating it yields CASSSGTRSGETQYF. The chain links TRBV6-4 to TRBJ2-5; TRBD2 agrees at 8 bases. Germline V lookup: CDR1 MRHNA, CDR2 SNTAGT. V shed 6 bases and J 5 bases; nucleotides not matched to a gene: 11. The CDR3 extends over 15 amino acids.

In this sample, this clonotype turned up many times. The rearrangement joins TRBV29-1 to TRBJ1-2; D is undetermined. The germline V and J ends were trimmed by 4 bases and 7 bases, with 16 bases remaining between them. Germline lookup yields CDR1 SQVTM and CDR2 ANQGSEA. The CDR3 runs to 13 residues. The CDR3 DNA sequence: TGCAGCGTTGGGCCCCGGGGAGGGAGTGGCTACACCTTC. This translates into CSVGPRGGSGYTF.

This clonotype was detected only a few times. The chain has TRBV10-3 and TRBJ2-7, with TRBD2 matching 7 bases. There are 14 residues in the CDR3. The V segment lost 0 bases and the J segment 2 bases; nucleotides outside the gene matches: 1. Germline-derived CDR1 and CDR2 are ENHRY and SYGVKD. The chain's CDR3 is CAISESGGTYEQYF. CDR3 DNA sequence: TGTGCCATCAGTGAGTCGGGGGGGACCTACGAGCAGTACTTC.

The chain carries TRBV11-2 and TRBJ1-2; D unclear. The CDR3 runs to 16 residues. Germline loops: CDR1 SGHAT, CDR2 FQNNGV. The germline V and J ends were trimmed by 2 bases and 8 bases, with 21 bases remaining between them. CDR3 region: CASSLSGSVSLGGYTF. The CDR3 DNA follows: TGTGCCAGCAGCTTAAGTGGCTCGGTCTCTTTAGGAGGCTACACCTTC.

This clonotype was detected many times. The rearrangement links TRBV5-1 to TRBJ1-1; no firm D call. CDR3 length: 11 amino acids. Germline V lookup: CDR1 SGHRS, CDR2 YFSETQ. The germline V and J ends were trimmed by 0 bases and 7 bases, with 4 bases remaining between them. CDR3 in amino acids: CASSLGLEAFF. In DNA, the CDR3 is TGCGCCAGCAGCTTGGGACTTGAAGCTTTCTTT.

The chain employs TRBV4-2 and TRBJ2-7; TRBD2 matches 9 bases. CDR3 length equals 15 residues. The germline V gene encodes CDR1 LGHNA and CDR2 YNFKEQ. Losses at the gene ends were 3 bases for V and 1 base for J; bases not matched to a gene: 4. The CDR3 sequence: CASSQASGVSYEQYF. DNA for the CDR3: TGTGCCAGCAGCCAGGCTAGCGGGGTATCCTACGAGCAGTACTTC.

This clonotype was counted a few times. The rearrangement uses TRBV19 and TRBJ2-7, with D hard to call. CDR3 length: 13 amino acids. The V end was cut by 3 bases, the J end by 7 bases, with 13 bases between. The V gene's germline CDR1 is LNHDA and CDR2 SQIVND (reference sequence). In DNA form, the CDR3 reads TGTGCCAGTAGTATTAGACAAGGCTGGGAGCAGTACTTC. Protein sequence: CASSIRQGWEQYF.

This clonotype was detected many times. The chain joins TRBV20-1 to TRBJ1-6, with TRBD1 matching over 9 bases. V lost 6 bases, J lost 1 base, and 13 bases stayed unmatched. In germline, CDR1 is DFQATT, CDR2 SNEGSKA (reference sequence). The CDR3 loop spans 18 amino acids. As DNA, the CDR3 is TGCAGTGCATCTCCCGGGACAGGGAAAGTATCCTATAATTCACCCCTCCACTTT. Its protein is CSASPGTGKVSYNSPLHF.

A note on this clonotype: At one end, the junction sequence differs from germline, possibly due to a read error. The chain recombines TRBV7-9 with TRBJ2-7; 9 positions agree with TRBD1. Germline V gene data show CDR1 as SEHNR and CDR2 as FQNEAQ (reference sequence). This CDR3 is 15 amino acids long. As DNA, the CDR3 is TGCGCCAGCAGCCCCGTACAGGGGGCCTCCTACGAGCAGTACTTC. It encodes CASSPVQGASYEQYF.

The chain couples TRBV11-2 to TRBJ2-7; D not resolved. V lost 5 bases to trimming and J lost 0 bases, with 14 bases between them. Germline V CDR1 and CDR2: SGHAT, FQNNGV. This CDR3 has 15 amino acids. CDR3 sequence: CASSQGAGPSYEQYF. The CDR3 region has the DNA TGTGCCAGCAGCCAAGGAGCAGGACCCTCCTACGAGCAGTACTTC.

The sample holds many counts of this clonotype. This chain joins TRBV7-9 and TRBJ1-6; D gene unclear. V lost 0 bases, J lost 7 bases, and 4 bases lay in between. Germline V gene sequence: CDR1 SEHNR, CDR2 FQNEAQ (reference sequence). The CDR3 contains 13 residues. The CDR3 sequence is CASSLAQNSPLHF. The CDR3 coding sequence is TGTGCCAGCAGCTTAGCGCAGAATTCACCCCTCCACTTT.